This TCR beta chain was documented in a study of T cell changes during pregnancy in multiple sclerosis. Generated by immunoSEQ multiplex PCR, the TCRdb table keeps only in-frame clones and is missing some. The repertoire holds 80,000 to 95,000 clones, roughly 95% seen once, with 1.2% to 1.5% in the top ten. In germline, CDR1 is SGHRS, CDR2 YFSETQ. Losses at the gene ends were 4 bases for V and 3 bases for J; bases not matched to a gene: 12. CDR3 length equals 16 residues. Sequences were derived from peripheral blood, sampled in the third trimester of pregnancy. V is TRBV5-1 and J is TRBJ2-7; 8 bases map to TRBD2. The source is a female donor in good health, enrolled as a control in a pregnancy study. Here the CDR3 reads CASSQSTSAKVYEQYF. CDR3 nucleotides: TGCGCCAGCAGCCAATCGACTAGCGCGAAGGTCTACGAGCAGTACTTC.